This entry lists 19 T cell receptor beta chains sequenced from one sample in a study of shared clonotypes between healthy human individuals (dated by TCRdb to the early 2020s). The library was prepared using the immunoSEQ multiplex PCR assay. The immuneACCESS repertoire file appears here via TCRdb, limited to in-frame rearrangements. These files lack a portion of the clones; in checked studies, under half of the deficit traces to unresolved V genes, and the cause of the others is not known. The sample contains roughly 2.6 million clones, more than 80% of them found a single time. The top ten clonotypes cover about 0.13% of the sample. Sequencing was carried out using naive CD4+ T cells sorted from blood. Per the publication, the cell subset or site label means: CD45RA+ positively selected. The receptors here all came from a man aged 18 to 30 in good health.

This chain's CDR3 is CTSSLLATRGRANTGELFF. The CDR3 coding sequence is TGCACCAGCAGCTTACTAGCTACACGGGGACGCGCGAACACCGGGGAGCTGTTTTTT. The chain is built from TRBV1 and TRBJ2-2; the table's D gene call, TRBD2, was not cross checked with the DNA. TRBV1 is given as a pseudogene. This CDR3 has 19 amino acids.

V is TRBV6-5 and J is TRBJ2-1; weak D call: TRBD1 (6 bases). V dropped 6 bases and J dropped 1 base, with 10 bases sitting between them. Per germline, CDR1 MNHEY and CDR2 SVGAGI. This CDR3 comprises 14 residues. This CDR3 reads CASSPGTSYNEQFF. The CDR3 nucleotides read TGTGCCAGCAGCCCCGGGACATCCTACAATGAGCAGTTCTTC.

The CDR3 loop reads CASSRRDRDTSGYTF. The DNA of the CDR3 is TGCGCCAGCAGCCGCCGGGACAGGGATACGTCCGGCTACACCTTC. This chain joins TRBV5-1 and TRBJ1-2; 9 bases are a match to TRBD1. Germline assignment: CDR1 SGHRS and CDR2 YFSETQ. V was clipped by 4 bases and J by 8 bases; unmatched bases: 12. This CDR3 has 15 amino acids.

Notes on this clone: Different DNA sequences within this sample yield the same CDR3. The V gene is TRBV5-1, the J gene TRBJ2-5; possibly TRBD2 for D (5 bases). The germline V gene encodes CDR1 SGHRS and CDR2 YFSETQ. This CDR3 contains 14 residues. V lost 0 bases, J lost 1 base, and 7 bases lay in between. The CDR3 DNA follows: TGCGCCAGCAGCTTGGCCGGGGTCCAAGAGACCCAGTACTTC. Translation: CASSLAGVQETQYF.

V is TRBV5-1 and J is TRBJ2-1, with 8 bases identical to TRBD2. J gave up 6 bases and V 4 bases, and 6 bases lay outside the gene matches. The CDR3 is 14 amino acids. CDR1 is SGHRS, CDR2 YFSETQ, per germline. The CDR3 nucleotides are TGCGCCAGCAGCCCGGGGGGGCCTTCCAATGAGCAGTTCTTC. Residues: CASSPGGPSNEQFF.

The rearrangement uses TRBV7-9 and TRBJ1-1; D gene ambiguous. Germline V gene lookup returns CDR1 SEHNR and CDR2 FQNEAQ (reference sequence). Trimming took off 4 bases at V and 8 bases at J, with 8 bases between the two ends. The CDR3 loop spans 11 amino acids. The CDR3 is CASSSIMEAFF. Written as DNA, the CDR3 is TGTGCCAGCAGCTCGATCATGGAAGCTTTCTTT.

CDR3 sequence (DNA): TGTGCCAGCAGCCCCCCCCGCGATACGCAGTATTTT. Its protein is CASSPPRDTQYF. The chain combines TRBV5-5 with TRBJ2-3; D unclear. Between the trimmed V and J ends, which lost 4 bases and 6 bases, there was a span of 9 bases. Per the germline V gene, CDR1 is SGHKS and CDR2 is YYEKEE (reference sequence). This CDR3 is 12 amino acids long.

V is TRBV29-1 and J is TRBJ2-5; possible D gene TRBD2, 5 bases. CDR3 length equals 13 residues. Germline-derived CDR1 and CDR2 are SQVTM and ANQGSEA. V lost 6 bases to trimming and J lost 4 bases, with 15 bases between them. Written as DNA, the CDR3 is TGCAGCGTCCAAGAGGGTAAAGGAGAGACCCAGTACTTC. Translation: CSVQEGKGETQYF.

This chain links TRBV21-1 with TRBJ2-7; the tabulated D call, TRBD1, remains unverified against the DNA. TRBV21-1 is designated a pseudogene. This CDR3 has 14 amino acids. The CDR3 reads CASSKQGPCYEQYF. The CDR3 DNA sequence: TGTGCCAGCAGCAAACAGGGGCCCTGCTACGAGCAGTACTTC.

The genes are TRBV19 and TRBJ2-7; D gene uncertain. There are 11 residues in the CDR3. V gave up 5 bases and J gave up 5 bases, with 7 bases separating them. Germline CDR1 and CDR2: LNHDA and SQIVND (reference sequence). This chain's CDR3 is CASSLRDEQYF. The CDR3, as DNA: TGTGCCAGTAGTCTACGGGACGAGCAGTACTTC.

V is TRBV11-2 and J is TRBJ1-3; no clear D. Germline CDR1 reads SGHAT; CDR2 reads FQNNGV. CDR3 size: 15 residues. The germline V and J ends were trimmed by 5 bases and 1 base, with 12 bases remaining between them. CDR3: CASSQASMSGNTIYF. CDR3 nucleotides: TGTGCCAGCAGCCAAGCCAGCATGTCTGGAAACACCATATATTTT.

CDR3 in amino acids: CASSGGLAREQFF. CDR3 bases: TGCGCCAGCAGCGGGGGGCTAGCGAGGGAGCAGTTCTTC. The J gene is TRBJ2-1, the V gene TRBV5-1, with D perhaps assigned TRBD1 or TRBD2 (6 bases each). Germline V gene data show CDR1 as SGHRS and CDR2 as YFSETQ. The CDR3 has 13 amino acids. V was pared by 4 bases and J by 10 bases, with 15 bases between.

The V and J genes are TRBV6-1 and TRBJ2-1, with 9 positions matching TRBD1. Germline V gene data show CDR1 as MNHNS and CDR2 as SASEGT. Trimming removed 9 bases from V and 8 bases from J; junction bases left unmatched: 14. There are 15 residues in the CDR3. The CDR3 reads CASATGTGNSHEQFF. As DNA, the CDR3 is TGTGCCAGTGCTACCGGGACAGGGAATTCCCATGAGCAGTTCTTC.

The chain employs TRBV7-9 and TRBJ1-2, with D hard to call. CDR3 size: 13 residues. Deletions cut 5 bases from V and 4 bases from J, with 11 bases between. Germline V gene lookup returns CDR1 SEHNR and CDR2 FQNEAQ (reference sequence). CDR3 DNA: TGTGCCAGCAGCCTACCGGACGGCTATGGCTACACCTTC. Translating gives CASSLPDGYGYTF.

V gene TRBV6-5 combines with J gene TRBJ2-7; the D call may be TRBD1 or TRBD2 (5 bases each). Germline V gene lookup returns CDR1 MNHEY and CDR2 SVGAGI. The CDR3 loop spans 13 amino acids. Trimming took 2 bases from V and 6 from J, leaving 11 bases between them. The CDR3 DNA follows: TGTGCCAGCAGTTACCCGGGGACGTCCGAGCAGTACTTC. It translates to CASSYPGTSEQYF.

This rearrangement joins TRBV18 to TRBJ1-4; D is unclear. The length of the CDR3 is 14 residues. V was trimmed by 4 bases and J by 4 bases, leaving 10 bases between them. From germline, CDR1 is KGHSH and CDR2 LQKENI. The CDR3 DNA sequence: TGTGCCAGCTCACGATCGGGAGATAATGAAAAACTGTTTTTT. Translated: CASSRSGDNEKLFF.

V and J are TRBV14 and TRBJ2-2; D is perhaps TRBD1 or TRBD2 (5 bases each). The germline V gene encodes CDR1 SGHDN and CDR2 FVKESK. The length of the CDR3 is 15 residues. V lost 6 bases to trimming and J lost 1 base, with 12 bases between them. The CDR3 loop reads CASSTGTVNTGELFF. The CDR3 DNA reads TGTGCCAGCAGTACCGGGACGGTGAACACCGGGGAGCTGTTTTTT. Full variable domain (remainder filled in from reference TRBV14 and TRBJ2-2): EAGVTQFPSHSVIEKGQTVTLRCDPISGHDNLYWYRRVMGKEIKFLLHFVKESKQDESGMPNNRFLAERTGGTYSTLKVQPAELEDSGVYFCASSTGTVNTGELFFGEGSRLTVL.

On this clone: An end of the junction differs from the germline gene, which may be a read error. This chain links TRBV18 with TRBJ2-2; 8 nucleotides line up with TRBD1. The germline V gene encodes CDR1 KGHSH and CDR2 LQKENI. The CDR3 is 15 amino acids. CDR3 region: CASSRRTGNIGELFF. The CDR3 nucleotides are TGTGCCAGCTCACGGCGGACAGGGAACATCGGGGAGCTGTTTTTT.

The chain has TRBV18 and TRBJ2-3; tentatively, D is TRBD1 (6 bases). Germline CDR1 and CDR2: KGHSH and LQKENI. Trimming stripped 3 bases from V and 7 bases from J, with 11 bases between. The CDR3 extends over 13 amino acids. CDR3 sequence reads: CASSPGRGNTQYF. Here the CDR3 DNA reads TGTGCCAGCTCACCGGGCAGGGGAAATACGCAGTATTTT.